The 24 T cell receptor beta chains below were found in one sample sequenced in a study of blood T cell repertoires in COVID-19 (dated by TCRdb to between 2020 and 2021). The library was made by the immunoSEQ multiplex PCR assay. Held by TCRdb, this immuneACCESS table contains in-frame sequences only and omits some clones. Under half of the omission traces to an unresolved V gene where checked; the cause of the rest is unknown. The sample table lists 250,000 to 350,000 clones, approximately 90% of them with a count of one. Around 6.8% of the sample rests with the top ten. Sequenced material: peripheral blood. The receptors shown here come from a woman aged 25-40 years with COVID-19, enrolled during active disease.

The chain couples TRBV4-3 to TRBJ2-1; the match to TRBD2 covers 7 bases. CDR1 and CDR2 (germline): LGHNA, YSLEER. V shed 0 bases, J shed 3 bases, and the junction held 5 bases outside the gene matches. The CDR3 loop spans 16 amino acids. In nucleotides, the CDR3 is TGCGCCAGCAGCCAAGATCGGGGGGAGTTCTACAATGAGCAGTTCTTC. Amino acid sequence: CASSQDRGEFYNEQFF.

This clone was recorded once. This rearrangement joins TRBV14 to TRBJ2-5; 8 bases are shared with TRBD1. V trimming: 1 base; J trimming: 2 bases; junction bases outside the gene matches: 6. This CDR3 spans 16 amino acids. Germline values: CDR1 SGHDN, CDR2 FVKESK. For the CDR3, the DNA is TGTGCCAGCAGCCAAGGGACAGGGTCTCGGCAAGAGACCCAGTACTTC. This encodes CASSQGTGSRQETQYF.

The chain is built from TRBV11-2 and TRBJ2-7, with 11 positions matching TRBD2. The ends lost 1 base at V and 2 bases at J; junction bases unmatched: 1. CDR1 and CDR2 from the germline V gene are SGHAT and FQNNGV. CDR3 length: 15 residues. CDR3 loop: CASSLGTSGPYEQYF. CDR3 nucleotides: TGTGCCAGCAGCTTAGGGACTAGCGGGCCCTACGAGCAGTACTTC. Complete variable domain (other parts from reference TRBV11-2 and TRBJ2-7): EAGVAQSPRYKIIEKRQSVAFWCNPISGHATLYWYQQILGQGPKLLIQFQNNGVVDDSQLPKDRFSAERLKGVDSTLKIQPAKLEDSAVYLCASSLGTSGPYEQYFGPGTRLTVT.

This clone has only one observation. This chain joins TRBV6-6 and TRBJ1-5, with D unclear. Germline CDR1 reads MNHNY; CDR2 reads SVGAGI (reference sequence). V lost 0 bases to trimming and J lost 4 bases, with 13 bases between them. The CDR3 covers 16 residues. The CDR3: CASSYSPGSWNQPQHF. The CDR3 DNA is TGTGCCAGCAGTTACTCGCCAGGTTCGTGGAATCAGCCCCAGCATTTT.

This clone occurred a few times. The CDR3 DNA follows: TGTGCCAGTAGTTCGGCCAGGACAGTCTATGGCTACACCTTC. Encoded protein: CASSSARTVYGYTF. This sequence joins TRBV19 and TRBJ1-2; a weak D match, TRBD1 (6 bases). CDR3 size: 14 residues. The germline CDR1 and CDR2 sequences are LNHDA and SQIVND (reference sequence). The germline V and J ends were trimmed by 5 bases and 4 bases, with 14 bases remaining between them.

The chain is built from TRBV27 and TRBJ2-3, with 8 nucleotides matching TRBD1. V lost 4 bases and J lost 7; bases outside the gene matches: 7. Germline values: CDR1 MNHEY, CDR2 SMNVEV (reference sequence). This CDR3 comprises 14 residues. CDR3 residues: CASSSRQGQHTQYF. The CDR3 DNA follows: TGTGCCAGCAGTTCGCGACAGGGGCAGCATACGCAGTATTTT.

The chain has TRBV19 and TRBJ1-2; the match to TRBD1 covers 7 bases. CDR3 size: 17 residues. Germline V gives CDR1 LNHDA, CDR2 SQIVND (reference sequence). V shed 5 bases and J 6 bases; nucleotides not matched to a gene: 18. The chain's CDR3 is CASSFTQYTGERDGYTF. CDR3 nucleotides: TGTGCCAGTAGTTTCACCCAATACACAGGGGAGAGAGATGGCTACACCTTC.

The genes are TRBV7-9 and TRBJ2-6; 14 nucleotides match TRBD2. Germline V gives CDR1 SEHNR, CDR2 FQNEAQ (reference sequence). Losses at the gene ends were 7 bases for V and 2 bases for J; bases not matched to a gene: 7. This CDR3 is 18 amino acids long. The CDR3 DNA is TGTGCCAGCACCCCCGGGACTAGCGGGAGTCCTGGGGCCAACGTCCTGACTTTC. This gives the protein CASTPGTSGSPGANVLTF.

The V and J genes are TRBV20-1 and TRBJ1-4; D may be TRBD1 (6 bases). The germline V gene encodes CDR1 DFQATT and CDR2 SNEGSKA (reference sequence). The CDR3 runs to 14 residues. Trimming shortened V by 3 bases and J by 7 bases, and 15 bases separated the two germline ends. The CDR3 region is CSASKPGAPEKLFF. The CDR3 DNA reads TGCAGTGCTAGTAAGCCAGGGGCTCCTGAAAAACTGTTTTTT.

The chain has TRBV2 and TRBJ2-5; 7 nucleotides align to TRBD2. CDR1 SNHLY and CDR2 FYNNEI come from the germline V gene. J gave up 0 bases and V 7 bases, and 8 bases lay outside the gene matches. CDR3 size: 15 residues. The CDR3 spells CASNYGAGYQETQYF. CDR3 DNA: TGTGCCAGCAATTATGGAGCGGGGTACCAAGAGACCCAGTACTTC.

The chain links TRBV5-1 to TRBJ2-2; TRBD1 matches 7 bases. Germline-derived CDR1 and CDR2 are SGHRS and YFSETQ. With V trimmed by 7 bases and J by 5 bases, 8 bases remained unmatched. The CDR3 spans 14 residues. The DNA of the CDR3 is TGCGCCAGCCAGAAGACAGGGTGGACCGGGGAGCTGTTTTTT. It encodes CASQKTGWTGELFF.

This chain uses TRBV7-9 with TRBJ2-3; D unresolved. CDR3 length equals 11 residues. Trimming stripped 5 bases from V and 5 bases from J, with 5 bases between. CDR1 SEHNR and CDR2 FQNEAQ come from the germline V gene (reference sequence). The CDR3: CASSQVDTQYF. The CDR3, as DNA: TGTGCCAGCAGCCAGGTAGATACGCAGTATTTT.

The chain links TRBV5-4 to TRBJ2-5; tentative D call: TRBD2 (5 bases). The ends were cut back, 0 bases at V and 4 bases at J, with 22 bases in the middle. Germline assignment: CDR1 SGHNT and CDR2 YYREEE (reference sequence). CDR3 length: 18 residues. CDR3 nucleotides: TGTGCCAGCAGCTTGGCGGGTGAGGGCAGGATCAACGCAGAGACCCAGTACTTC. It translates to CASSLAGEGRINAETQYF. The complete variable domain, with remaining parts taken from reference TRBV5-4 and TRBJ2-5, reads ETGVTQSPTHLIKTRGQQVTLRCSSQSGHNTVSWYQQALGQGPQFIFQYYREEENGRGNFPPRFSGLQFPNYSSELNVNALELDDSALYLCASSLAGEGRINAETQYFGPGTRLLVL.

A single count supports this clone. This rearrangement joins TRBV5-1 to TRBJ1-2, with D uncertain. This CDR3 region has 14 residues. V lost 3 bases, J lost 3 bases, and 12 bases lay in between. Per the germline V gene, CDR1 is SGHRS and CDR2 is YFSETQ. The CDR3 sequence is CASSSSPGDYGYTF. In DNA form, the CDR3 reads TGCGCCAGCAGCTCCTCCCCGGGTGACTATGGCTACACCTTC. Drawing the rest from reference TRBV5-1 and TRBJ1-2, the complete variable domain is KAGVTQTPRYLIKTRGQQVTLSCSPISGHRSVSWYQQTPGQGLQFLFEYFSETQRNKGNFPGRFSGRQFSNSRSEMNVSTLELGDSALYLCASSSSPGDYGYTFGSGTRLTVV.

This clone was seen a few times. The gene calls are TRBV30 and TRBJ1-3, with D unresolved. Deletions cut 5 bases from V and 3 bases from J, with 8 bases between. The CDR3 runs 12 residues. The germline CDR1 and CDR2 sequences are GTSNPN and SVGIG (reference sequence). Here the CDR3 DNA reads TGTGCCTGGTCTACGGGTGGAAACACCATATATTTT. It is translated as CAWSTGGNTIYF.

The chain recombines TRBV28 with TRBJ1-1; maybe TRBD1 (6 bases). Germline CDR1 MDHEN, CDR2 SYDVKM. Trimming took 4 bases from V and 4 from J, leaving 22 bases between them. The CDR3 is 17 amino acids. The CDR3 spells CASSSPSLGGATTEAFF. The CDR3 DNA follows: TGTGCCAGCAGTTCACCCTCCCTTGGGGGCGCGACCACTGAAGCTTTCTTT.

V usage is TRBV19 and J usage is TRBJ2-7, with D hard to call. V lost 5 bases and J 3 bases, leaving 11 bases between the germline ends. Germline V CDR1 and CDR2: LNHDA, SQIVND (reference sequence). This CDR3 spans 13 amino acids. In nucleotides, the CDR3 is TGTGCCAGTAGTCCTGGTAGAGGCTACGAGCAGTACTTC. Protein sequence: CASSPGRGYEQYF.

The chain employs TRBV2 and TRBJ1-2; D remains ambiguous. V lost 7 bases and J lost 7, with 19 bases in between. This CDR3 comprises 14 residues. CDR1 SNHLY and CDR2 FYNNEI come from the germline V gene. CDR3 region: CASKRSTDLGGYTF. The DNA for the CDR3 is TGTGCCAGCAAAAGATCTACGGACTTGGGTGGCTACACCTTC.

The chain has TRBV28 and TRBJ2-5, with 9 bases lining up with TRBD2. The CDR3 length is 15 residues. Unmatched junction bases numbered 8, after V lost 6 bases and J lost 3 bases. The germline gives CDR1 MDHEN, CDR2 SYDVKM. CDR3 nucleotide sequence: TGTGCCAGCAGCACGACTAGCGGTCCCAAAGAGACCCAGTACTTC. It encodes CASSTTSGPKETQYF.

The chain carries TRBV5-6 and TRBJ2-7, with D maybe TRBD2 (6 bases). V was pared by 0 bases and J by 2 bases, with 9 bases between. This CDR3 spans 14 amino acids. Germline CDR1 reads SGHDT; CDR2 reads YYEEEE. CDR3: CASSLVADTYEQYF. The DNA of the CDR3 is TGTGCCAGCAGCTTGGTAGCGGATACCTACGAGCAGTACTTC. The full variable domain, in which reference TRBV5-6 and TRBJ2-7 provide the parts outside the CDR3, is DAGVTQSPTHLIKTRGQQVTLRCSPKSGHDTVSWYQQALGQGPQFIFQYYEEEERQRGNFPDRFSGHQFPNYSSELNVNALLLGDSALYLCASSLVADTYEQYFGPGTRLTVT.

J is TRBJ2-1 and V is TRBV5-1, with TRBD1 matching 7 bases. The V gene end was trimmed by 4 bases and the J gene end by 5 bases; junction bases not matched to a gene: 9. The V gene's germline CDR1 is SGHRS and CDR2 YFSETQ. The CDR3 runs 15 residues. The CDR3 DNA is TGCGCCAGCAGCAAACAGGGGCCGCCTAACAATGAGCAGTTCTTC. Amino acid sequence: CASSKQGPPNNEQFF. The full variable domain, its missing parts supplied by reference TRBV5-1 and TRBJ2-1, is KAGVTQTPRYLIKTRGQQVTLSCSPISGHRSVSWYQQTPGQGLQFLFEYFSETQRNKGNFPGRFSGRQFSNSRSEMNVSTLELGDSALYLCASSKQGPPNNEQFFGPGTRLTVL.

This chain joins TRBV19 and TRBJ1-5, with a weak D call TRBD1 (6 bases). The V end lost 5 bases, the J end lost 6 bases, and 20 bases lay between the germline ends. This CDR3 is built from 16 residues. Per germline, CDR1 LNHDA and CDR2 SQIVND (reference sequence). CDR3 nucleotide sequence: TGTGCCAGTAGTCCCACCCTAGCGGGGGCTGGTCAGCCCCAGCATTTT. This encodes CASSPTLAGAGQPQHF.

CDR3 sequence (DNA): TGTGCCTGGTCCTCCCCCCGGGGGTATGGCTACACCTTC. Protein: CAWSSPRGYGYTF. The gene calls are TRBV30 and TRBJ1-2; maybe TRBD1 (5 bases). V gave up 5 bases and J gave up 5 bases, with 15 bases separating them. Germline V gene data show CDR1 as GTSNPN and CDR2 as SVGIG (reference sequence). CDR3 length: 13 residues.

J is TRBJ2-1 and V is TRBV11-2; TRBD2 aligns across 10 bases. V shed 2 bases and J 7 bases; nucleotides not matched to a gene: 5. Germline V gene lookup returns CDR1 SGHAT and CDR2 FQNNGV. The CDR3 loop spans 15 amino acids. The CDR3, as DNA: TGTGCCAGCAGCTTACGCCTAGCGGGAGTAAATGAGCAGTTCTTC. Translating gives CASSLRLAGVNEQFF.